This T cell receptor beta chain is from a study of T cell changes during pregnancy in multiple sclerosis. Generated by immunoSEQ multiplex PCR, the TCRdb table keeps only in-frame clones and is missing some. This repertoire shows approximately 50,000 clones, more than 85% found once; its top ten account for roughly 0.4%. Trimming took off 2 bases at V and 4 bases at J, with 17 bases between the two ends. CDR1 and CDR2 (germline): SGHVS, FNYEAQ. The CDR3 has 16 amino acids. Sequenced here: CD4+ T cells from peripheral blood mononuclear cells, sampled after pregnancy. This clonotype was sampled from a female donor with multiple sclerosis, enrolled in a pregnancy study. This rearrangement joins TRBV7-6 to TRBJ1-1, with a tentative D call TRBD1 (6 bases). The DNA of the CDR3 is TGTGCCAGCAGCTTAACCTACAGGGCTCGCGGCACTGAAGCTTTCTTT. Its protein product is CASSLTYRARGTEAFF.